These 13 T cell receptor beta chains share one sample of origin, sequenced in a study of Tregs in tolerant kidney transplant recipients. Clones were read by immunoSEQ multiplex PCR, and TCRdb kept only the in-frame ones, dropping some. Of 69,000 or so clones in the sample, roughly nine tenths were seen once. The source material was CD4+ T cells from blood, sampled before the transplant. The receptor set was obtained from a human donor who received a combined kidney and bone marrow transplant.

The chain is built from TRBV2 and TRBJ2-7; 8 bases are shared with TRBD2. V shed 0 bases and J 6 bases; nucleotides not matched to a gene: 10. CDR1 SNHLY and CDR2 FYNNEI come from the germline V gene. The CDR3 is 16 residues long. CDR3 in amino acids: CASSEALTSGPTEQYF. The CDR3 region has the DNA TGTGCCAGCAGTGAAGCGCTTACTAGCGGCCCTACCGAGCAGTACTTC.

V gene TRBV5-1 combines with J gene TRBJ2-5, with D perhaps matching TRBD1 (5 bases). Per germline, CDR1 SGHRS and CDR2 YFSETQ. V was clipped by 4 bases and J by 4 bases, with 14 bases between them. The CDR3 sequence is 14 residues long. The CDR3 is CASSTGRVGETQYF. In nucleotides, the CDR3 is TGCGCCAGCAGCACAGGCAGGGTAGGAGAGACCCAGTACTTC.

V gene TRBV27 combines with J gene TRBJ2-4; 8 positions match TRBD1. CDR3 length: 14 residues. CDR1 is MNHEY and CDR2 is SMNVEV in the germline V gene (reference sequence). Trimming took 5 bases from V and 7 from J; bases not matched to a gene: 7. CDR3 amino acids: CASSPGQGRNIQYF. CDR3 nucleotides: TGTGCCAGCAGTCCTGGACAGGGCCGGAACATTCAGTACTTC.

This clone was seen ten or more times. The chain combines TRBV2 with TRBJ2-1, with D hard to call. The CDR3 loop spans 14 amino acids. The V end was cut by 7 bases, the J end by 5 bases, with 15 bases between. Per germline, CDR1 SNHLY and CDR2 FYNNEI. The CDR3 DNA is TGTGCCAGCACGAGTCGCGGCCCAAACAATGAGCAGTTCTTC. Protein: CASTSRGPNNEQFF.

The chain carries TRBV7-3 and TRBJ1-2; the match to TRBD1 covers 7 bases. Germline V CDR1 and CDR2: SGHTA, FQGTGA. The CDR3 has 16 amino acids. V gave up 1 base and J gave up 3 bases; unmatched junction bases: 8. CDR3 sequence (DNA): TGTGCCAGCAGCTTAAGAGGCCCCGGGACAGACTATGGCTACACCTTC. Its protein product is CASSLRGPGTDYGYTF.

Only one count was recorded for this clone. The V call is TRBV2, the J call TRBJ1-1; D not resolved. The V end lost 8 bases, the J end lost 5 bases, and 18 bases lay between the germline ends. This CDR3 has 14 residues. The germline CDR1 and CDR2 sequences are SNHLY and FYNNEI. The CDR3 spells CASRDHRGLTEAFF. In DNA form, the CDR3 reads TGTGCCAGCCGGGATCACAGAGGTTTGACTGAAGCTTTCTTT.

The chain uses TRBV5-4 and TRBJ2-7; 10 bases align to TRBD1. V trimming: 2 bases; J trimming: 5 bases; junction bases outside the gene matches: 7. This CDR3 has 15 residues. Germline V gene sequence: CDR1 SGHNT, CDR2 YYREEE (reference sequence). This CDR3 reads CASSFAKTGGNEQYF. CDR3 sequence (DNA): TGTGCCAGCAGCTTCGCCAAGACAGGGGGCAACGAGCAGTACTTC.

The J gene is TRBJ2-1, the V gene TRBV2; 11 nucleotides line up with TRBD2. Per germline, CDR1 SNHLY and CDR2 FYNNEI. V was clipped by 4 bases and J by 7 bases; unmatched bases: 9. This CDR3 comprises 16 residues. CDR3 region: CASSGGLAEKLNEQFF. The DNA of the CDR3 is TGTGCCAGCAGTGGGGGACTAGCGGAGAAGTTAAATGAGCAGTTCTTC.

The gene calls are TRBV28 and TRBJ2-2; 8 bases map to TRBD2. The length of the CDR3 is 14 residues. Germline loops: CDR1 MDHEN, CDR2 SYDVKM. The V and J ends lost 2 bases and 9 bases, in that order; junction bases with no gene match: 5. CDR3: CASSLTGGTWELFF. For the CDR3, the DNA is TGTGCCAGCAGTTTAACGGGAGGGACCTGGGAGCTGTTTTTT.

This clone was recorded once. CDR3 bases: TGTGCCAGCTCAATACTAGCGGGAGGTGGCGAGCAGTTCTTC. Translated: CASSILAGGGEQFF. The chain combines TRBV18 with TRBJ2-1, with TRBD2 matching 12 bases. With 5 bases clipped from V and 10 bases from J, the junction kept 6 bases outside the gene matches. Germline CDR1 and CDR2: KGHSH and LQKENI. There are 14 residues in the CDR3.

This rearrangement joins TRBV10-1 to TRBJ1-5; D is unresolved. Trimming left V 5 bases short and J 5 bases short, with 10 bases between. The CDR3 runs 13 residues. CDR1 is WNHNN, CDR2 SYGVQD, per germline (reference sequence). CDR3 residues: CASSPTKDQPQHF. Here the CDR3 DNA reads TGCGCCAGCAGTCCTACTAAGGATCAGCCCCAGCATTTT.

In this sample, this clone turned up once. The V call is TRBV9, the J call TRBJ2-5; D perhaps matches TRBD1 (5 bases). Per the germline V gene, CDR1 is SGDLS and CDR2 is YYNGEE. The CDR3 contains 15 residues. V was clipped by 0 bases and J by 9 bases, with 18 bases between them. The CDR3 DNA sequence: TGTGCCAGCAGCGTAGATGGTGGGGCTCGCCGGCCCCAGTACTTC. This encodes CASSVDGGARRPQYF.

The rearrangement links TRBV30 to TRBJ2-7; possible D gene TRBD2, 6 bases. The V gene's germline CDR1 is GTSNPN and CDR2 SVGIG (reference sequence). The CDR3 is 14 amino acids. V was trimmed by 0 bases and J by 0 bases, leaving 9 bases between them. As DNA, the CDR3 is TGTGCCTGGAGTGTACATAGCGGCTCCTACGAGCAGTACTTC. This translates into CAWSVHSGSYEQYF.